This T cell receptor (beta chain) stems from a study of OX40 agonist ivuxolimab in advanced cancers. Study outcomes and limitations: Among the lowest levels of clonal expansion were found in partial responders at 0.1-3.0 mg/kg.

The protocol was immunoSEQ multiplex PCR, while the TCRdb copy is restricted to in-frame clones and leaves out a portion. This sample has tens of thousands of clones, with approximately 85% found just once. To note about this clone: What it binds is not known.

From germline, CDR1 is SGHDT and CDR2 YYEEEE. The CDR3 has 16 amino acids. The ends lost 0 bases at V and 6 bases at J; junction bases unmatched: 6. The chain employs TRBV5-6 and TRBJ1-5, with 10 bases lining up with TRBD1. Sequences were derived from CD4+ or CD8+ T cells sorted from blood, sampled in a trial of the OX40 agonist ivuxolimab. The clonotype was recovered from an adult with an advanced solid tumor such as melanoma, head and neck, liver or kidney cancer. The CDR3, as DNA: TGTGCCAGCAGCTTGGCCGACAGGGGGCATCGTCAGCCCCAGCATTTT. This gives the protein CASSLADRGHRQPQHF.